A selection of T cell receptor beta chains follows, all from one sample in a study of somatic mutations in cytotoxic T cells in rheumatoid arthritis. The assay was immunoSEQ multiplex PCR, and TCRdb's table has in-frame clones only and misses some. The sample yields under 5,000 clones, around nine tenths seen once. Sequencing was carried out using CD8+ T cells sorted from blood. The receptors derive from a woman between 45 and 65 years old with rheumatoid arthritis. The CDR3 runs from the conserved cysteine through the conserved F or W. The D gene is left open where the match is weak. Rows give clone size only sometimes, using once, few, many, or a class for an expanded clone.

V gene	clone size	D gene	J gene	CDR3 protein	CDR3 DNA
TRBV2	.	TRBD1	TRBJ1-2	CAIRGEGSFYGYTF	TGTGCCATCAGGGGGGAGGGGTCGTTCTATGGCTACACCTTC
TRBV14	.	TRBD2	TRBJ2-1	CASSQETSGGKQFF	TGTGCCAGCAGCCAGGAGACTAGCGGGGGGAAGCAGTTCTTC
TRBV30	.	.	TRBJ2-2	CARTEGGTGELFF	TGTGCCCGCACCGAGGGAGGCACCGGGGAGCTGTTTTTT
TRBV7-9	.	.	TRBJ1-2	CASSPIGLLYGYTF	TGTGCCAGCAGCCCTATCGGACTCCTTTATGGCTACACCTTC
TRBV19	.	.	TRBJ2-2	CASSMRGGNTGELFF	TGTGCCAGTAGTATGAGGGGGGGGAACACCGGGGAGCTGTTTTTT
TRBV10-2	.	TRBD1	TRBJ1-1	CASSAGTGPRAEAFF	TGCGCCAGCAGCGCCGGGACAGGGCCGCGGGCTGAAGCTTTCTTT
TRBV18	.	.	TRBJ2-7	CASSPPERQHSYEQYF	TGTGCCAGCTCACCGCCTGAGAGACAGCACTCCTACGAGCAGTACTTC
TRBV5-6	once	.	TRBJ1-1	CASSFSEGAEAFF	TGTGCCAGCAGCTTTTCGGAGGGCGCTGAAGCTTTCTTT
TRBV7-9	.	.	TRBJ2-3	CASSPIDTIGTDTQYF	TGTGCCAGCAGCCCCATCGACACAATTGGTACAGATACGCAGTATTTT
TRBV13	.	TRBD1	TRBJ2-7	CASSKTGGFYEQYF	TGTGCCAGCAGCAAGACAGGGGGTTTCTACGAGCAGTACTTC
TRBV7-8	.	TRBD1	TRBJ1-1	CASSISWTGSNTEAFF	TGTGCCAGCAGCATTTCCTGGACAGGGTCGAACACTGAAGCTTTCTTT
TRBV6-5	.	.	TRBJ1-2	CASTPGGRGYTF	TGTGCCAGCACCCCGGGAGGGCGCGGCTACACCTTC
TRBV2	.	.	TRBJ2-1	CASRGGGGYNEQFF	TGTGCCAGCAGGGGGGGAGGGGGCTACAATGAGCAGTTCTTC
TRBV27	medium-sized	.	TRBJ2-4	CASSGTSEDIQYF	TGTGCCAGCAGCGGGACTTCCGAGGACATTCAGTACTTC
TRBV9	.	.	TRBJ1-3	CASSVEAGNGNTIYF	TGTGCCAGCAGCGTAGAGGCAGGGAATGGAAACACCATATATTTT
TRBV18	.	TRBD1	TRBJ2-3	CASSPLQGGLEDTQYF	TGTGCCAGCTCACCCCTCCAAGGGGGCTTGGAAGATACGCAGTATTTT
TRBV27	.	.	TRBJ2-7	CATHFGEQYF	TGTGCCACCCACTTCGGCGAGCAGTACTTC
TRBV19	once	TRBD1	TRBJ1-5	CASRKTGLVPQHF	TGTGCCAGTAGGAAGACAGGGCTGGTTCCCCAGCATTTT
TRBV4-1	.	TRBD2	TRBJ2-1	CASSQDNGGGAYNEQFF	TGCGCCAGCAGCCAAGATAATGGCGGGGGGGCCTACAATGAGCAGTTCTTC
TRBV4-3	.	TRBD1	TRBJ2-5	CASSRDRGQETQYF	TGCGCCAGCAGCCGGGACAGGGGGCAAGAGACCCAGTACTTC
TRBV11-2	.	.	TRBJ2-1	CASSPLAEQFF	TGTGCCAGCAGCCCCTTAGCGGAGCAGTTCTTC
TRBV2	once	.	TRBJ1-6	CAYHREEGFRNSPLHF	TGTGCCTACCATAGGGAGGAAGGTTTCAGGAATTCACCCCTCCACTTT
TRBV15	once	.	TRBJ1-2	CATSRESGIYGYTF	TGTGCCACCAGCAGAGAATCAGGGATCTATGGCTACACCTTC
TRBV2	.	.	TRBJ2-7	CASSLDYEQYF	TGTGCCAGCAGTTTAGATTACGAGCAGTACTTC
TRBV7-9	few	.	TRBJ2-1	CASSGRDTNEQFF	TGTGCCAGCAGCGGCCGGGACACCAATGAGCAGTTCTTC
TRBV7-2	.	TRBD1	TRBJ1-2	CASSLGPDRGLGYTF	TGTGCCAGCAGCTTAGGACCGGACAGGGGGCTTGGCTACACCTTC
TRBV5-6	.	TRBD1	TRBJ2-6	CASSSWIGQGETGANVLTF	TGTGCCAGCAGCTCCTGGATAGGACAGGGGGAGACTGGGGCCAACGTCCTGACTTTC
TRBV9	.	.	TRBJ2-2	CASSVGPIGITGELFF	TGTGCCAGCAGCGTAGGTCCAATCGGGATCACCGGGGAGCTGTTTTTT
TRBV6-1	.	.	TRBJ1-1	CASSEGDYTEAFF	TGTGCCAGCAGTGAGGGCGATTACACTGAAGCTTTCTTT
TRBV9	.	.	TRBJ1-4	CASSVGASATNEKLFF	TGTGCCAGCAGCGTAGGGGCGTCCGCAACTAATGAAAAACTGTTTTTT
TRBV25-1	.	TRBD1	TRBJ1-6	CASSTGDRVNSPLHF	TGTGCCAGCAGTACGGGGGACAGGGTTAATTCACCCCTCCACTTT
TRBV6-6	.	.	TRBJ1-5	CASSYLGGAHQPQHF	TGTGCCAGCAGTTACCTGGGAGGGGCCCATCAGCCCCAGCATTTT
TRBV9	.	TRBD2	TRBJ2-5	CASSDGTSGGRETQYF	TGTGCCAGCAGCGACGGGACTAGCGGGGGGAGGGAGACCCAGTACTTC
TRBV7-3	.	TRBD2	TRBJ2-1	CASSPGTSGYHEQFF	TGTGCCAGCAGCCCCGGGACTAGCGGGTACCATGAGCAGTTCTTC
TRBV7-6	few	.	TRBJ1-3	CASSLARFPAGNTIYF	TGTGCCAGCAGCTTAGCCCGCTTCCCCGCGGGAAACACCATATATTTT
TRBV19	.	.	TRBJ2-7	CASSQVGQSSYEQYF	TGTGCCAGTAGTCAGGTAGGACAGAGCTCCTACGAGCAGTACTTC
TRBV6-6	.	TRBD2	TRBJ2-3	CASSLRLAGADTQYF	TGTGCCAGCAGTTTGAGGCTAGCGGGGGCAGATACGCAGTATTTT
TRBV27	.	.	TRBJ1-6	CASSLSAFGGFSPLHF	TGTGCCAGCAGTTTATCCGCCTTTGGAGGGTTTTCACCCCTCCACTTT
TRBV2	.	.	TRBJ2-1	CASSETARSYNEQFF	TGTGCCAGCAGTGAAACAGCCCGATCCTACAATGAGCAGTTCTTC
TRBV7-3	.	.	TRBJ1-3	CASSLDRSSGNTIYF	TGTGCCAGCAGCTTAGACAGGAGCTCTGGAAACACCATATATTTT
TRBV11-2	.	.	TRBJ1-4	CASSFSRGECNEKLFF	TGTGCCAGCAGCTTTTCCCGGGGGGAATGTAATGAAAAACTGTTTTTT
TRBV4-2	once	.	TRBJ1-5	CASSQDLVGGFSNQPQHF	TGTGCCAGCAGCCAAGATTTAGTCGGAGGATTTAGCAATCAGCCCCAGCATTTT
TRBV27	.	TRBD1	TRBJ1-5	CASGGGSLGNQPQHF	TGTGCCAGTGGAGGGGGCTCCTTGGGCAATCAGCCCCAGCATTTT
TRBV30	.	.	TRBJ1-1	CAWKQDYTEAFF	TGTGCCTGGAAGCAAGACTACACTGAAGCTTTCTTT
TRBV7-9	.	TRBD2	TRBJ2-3	CASSYSGTSEDTQYF	TGTGCCAGCAGCTATTCCGGGACTAGCGAAGATACGCAGTATTTT
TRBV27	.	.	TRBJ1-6	CASSLTSYNSPLHF	TGTGCCAGCAGTTTAACCTCCTATAATTCCCCCCTCCACTTT